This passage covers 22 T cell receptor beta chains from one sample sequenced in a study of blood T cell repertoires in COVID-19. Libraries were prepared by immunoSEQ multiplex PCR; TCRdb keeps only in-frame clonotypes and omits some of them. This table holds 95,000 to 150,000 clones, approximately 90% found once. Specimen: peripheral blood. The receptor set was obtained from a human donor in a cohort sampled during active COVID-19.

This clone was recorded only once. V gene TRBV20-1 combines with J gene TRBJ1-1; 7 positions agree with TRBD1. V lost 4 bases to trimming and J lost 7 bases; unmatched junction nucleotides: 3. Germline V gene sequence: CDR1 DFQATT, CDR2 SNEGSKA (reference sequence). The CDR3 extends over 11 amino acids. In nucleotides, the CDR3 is TGCAGTGCTACCCGACAGGGTGAAGCTTTCTTT. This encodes CSATRQGEAFF.

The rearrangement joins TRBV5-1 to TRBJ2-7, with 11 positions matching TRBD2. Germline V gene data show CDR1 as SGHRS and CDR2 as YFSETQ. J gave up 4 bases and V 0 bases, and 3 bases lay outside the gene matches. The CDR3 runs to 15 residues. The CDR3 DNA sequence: TGCGCCAGCAGCTTGGCCTCTAGCGGGAGGTACGAGCAGTACTTC. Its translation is CASSLASSGRYEQYF.

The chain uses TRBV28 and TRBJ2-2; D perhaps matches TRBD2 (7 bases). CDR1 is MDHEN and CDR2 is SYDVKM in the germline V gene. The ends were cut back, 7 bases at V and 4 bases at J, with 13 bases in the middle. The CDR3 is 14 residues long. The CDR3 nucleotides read TGTGCCAGCAAGGGGGGCGGGAGCACCGGGGAGCTGTTTTTT. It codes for CASKGGGSTGELFF.

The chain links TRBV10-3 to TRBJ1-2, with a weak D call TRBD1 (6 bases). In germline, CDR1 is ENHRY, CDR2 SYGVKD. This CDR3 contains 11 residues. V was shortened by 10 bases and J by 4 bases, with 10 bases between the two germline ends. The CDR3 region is CATQGLYGYTF. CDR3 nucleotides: TGTGCCACCCAGGGGCTCTATGGCTACACCTTC.

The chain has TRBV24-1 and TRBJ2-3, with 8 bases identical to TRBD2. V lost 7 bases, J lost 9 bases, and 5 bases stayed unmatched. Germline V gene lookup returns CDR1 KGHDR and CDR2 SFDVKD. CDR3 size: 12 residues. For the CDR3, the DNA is TGTGCCACCAGCGTAGCGGGATCAACGCAGTATTTT. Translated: CATSVAGSTQYF.

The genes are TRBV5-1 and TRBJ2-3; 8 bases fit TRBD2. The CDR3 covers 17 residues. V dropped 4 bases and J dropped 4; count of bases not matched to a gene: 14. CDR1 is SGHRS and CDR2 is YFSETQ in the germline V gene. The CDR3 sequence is CASSPDPNSGVADTQYF. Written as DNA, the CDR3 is TGCGCCAGCAGCCCGGACCCGAATAGCGGGGTCGCAGATACGCAGTATTTT.

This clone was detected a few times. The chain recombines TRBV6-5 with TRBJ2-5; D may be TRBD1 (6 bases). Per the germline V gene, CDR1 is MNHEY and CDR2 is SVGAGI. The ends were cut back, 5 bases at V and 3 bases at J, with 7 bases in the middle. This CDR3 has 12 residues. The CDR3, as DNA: TGTGCCAGCAGTCGGGACAAAGAGACCCAGTACTTC. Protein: CASSRDKETQYF.

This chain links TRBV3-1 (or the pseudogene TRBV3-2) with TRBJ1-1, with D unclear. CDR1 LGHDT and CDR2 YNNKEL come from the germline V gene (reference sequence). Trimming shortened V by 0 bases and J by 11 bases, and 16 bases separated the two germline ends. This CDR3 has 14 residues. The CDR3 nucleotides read TGTGCCAGCAGCCAAGAACTTCGGGAGGGCGGGGCTTTCTTT. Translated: CASSQELREGGAFF.

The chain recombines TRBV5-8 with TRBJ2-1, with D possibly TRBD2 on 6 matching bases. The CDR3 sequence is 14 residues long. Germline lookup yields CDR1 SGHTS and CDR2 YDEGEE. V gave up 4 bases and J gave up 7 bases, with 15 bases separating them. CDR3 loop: CASSVRDWANEQFF. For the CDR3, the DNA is TGTGCCAGCAGCGTACGGGACTGGGCAAATGAGCAGTTCTTC.

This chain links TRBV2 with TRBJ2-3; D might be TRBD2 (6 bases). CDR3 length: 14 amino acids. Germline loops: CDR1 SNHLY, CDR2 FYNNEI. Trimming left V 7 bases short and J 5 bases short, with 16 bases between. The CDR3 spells CASKVGGAGDTQYF. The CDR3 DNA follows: TGTGCCAGCAAGGTCGGGGGAGCGGGAGATACGCAGTATTTT.

CDR3 coding DNA: TGTGCCAGCAGCTTGGGGGGCGGCCCCGCCAATGAAAAACTGTTTTTT. Its translation: CASSLGGGPANEKLFF. The V and J genes are TRBV5-6 and TRBJ1-4, with D possibly being TRBD1 (5 bases). The V gene's germline CDR1 is SGHDT and CDR2 YYEEEE. The CDR3 runs to 16 residues. The V end lost 0 bases, the J end lost 5 bases, and 14 bases lay between the germline ends.

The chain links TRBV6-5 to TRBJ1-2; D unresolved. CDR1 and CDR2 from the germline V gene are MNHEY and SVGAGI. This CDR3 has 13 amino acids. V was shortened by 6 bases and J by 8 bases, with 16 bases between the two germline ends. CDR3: CASRDGTRGGYTF. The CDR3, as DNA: TGTGCCAGCAGAGACGGTACTAGAGGCGGCTACACCTTC.

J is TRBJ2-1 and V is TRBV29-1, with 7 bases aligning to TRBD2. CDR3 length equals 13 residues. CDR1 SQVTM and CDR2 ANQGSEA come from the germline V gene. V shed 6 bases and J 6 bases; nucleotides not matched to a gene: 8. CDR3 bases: TGCAGCGTGGGGAGGGCTAGGCTCAATGAGCAGTTCTTC. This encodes CSVGRARLNEQFF.

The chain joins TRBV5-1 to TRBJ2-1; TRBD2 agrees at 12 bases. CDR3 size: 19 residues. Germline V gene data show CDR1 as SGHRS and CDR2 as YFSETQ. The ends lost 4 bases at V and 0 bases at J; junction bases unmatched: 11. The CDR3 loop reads CASSQPGTSGPSSYNEQFF. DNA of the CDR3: TGCGCCAGCAGCCAACCCGGGACTAGCGGGCCTAGCTCCTACAATGAGCAGTTCTTC.

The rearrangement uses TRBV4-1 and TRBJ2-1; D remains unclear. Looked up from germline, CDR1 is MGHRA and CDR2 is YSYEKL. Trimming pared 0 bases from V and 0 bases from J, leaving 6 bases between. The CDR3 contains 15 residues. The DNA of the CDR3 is TGCGCCAGCAGCCAAGATGCTAGCTCCTACAATGAGCAGTTCTTC. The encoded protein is CASSQDASSYNEQFF.

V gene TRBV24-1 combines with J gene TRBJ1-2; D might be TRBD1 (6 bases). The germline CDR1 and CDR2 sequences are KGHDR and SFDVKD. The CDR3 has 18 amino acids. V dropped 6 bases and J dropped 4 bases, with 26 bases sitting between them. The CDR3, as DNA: TGTGCCACCAGTTTCTTGAAATCGAGGGGGAAGCTGGGCTATGGCTACACCTTC. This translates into CATSFLKSRGKLGYGYTF.

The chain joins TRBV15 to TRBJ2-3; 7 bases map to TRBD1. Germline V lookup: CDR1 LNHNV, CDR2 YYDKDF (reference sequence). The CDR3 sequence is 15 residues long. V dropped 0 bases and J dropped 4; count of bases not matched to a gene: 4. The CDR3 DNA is TGTGCCACCAGCAGAGACAGACAGGGCTCAGATACGCAGTATTTT. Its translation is CATSRDRQGSDTQYF.

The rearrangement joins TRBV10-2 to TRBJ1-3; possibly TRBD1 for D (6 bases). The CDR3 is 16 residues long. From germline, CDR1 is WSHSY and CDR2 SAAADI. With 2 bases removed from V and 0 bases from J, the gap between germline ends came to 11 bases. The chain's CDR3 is CASSELTGNSGNTIYF. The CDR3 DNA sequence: TGCGCCAGCAGTGAGCTGACAGGCAACTCTGGAAACACCATATATTTT.

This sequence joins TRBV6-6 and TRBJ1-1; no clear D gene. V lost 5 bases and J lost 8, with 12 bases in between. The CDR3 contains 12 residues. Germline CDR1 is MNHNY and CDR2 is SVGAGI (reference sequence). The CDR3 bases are TGTGCCAGCAGTCTCCCGGGTCCCGAAGCTTTCTTT. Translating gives CASSLPGPEAFF.

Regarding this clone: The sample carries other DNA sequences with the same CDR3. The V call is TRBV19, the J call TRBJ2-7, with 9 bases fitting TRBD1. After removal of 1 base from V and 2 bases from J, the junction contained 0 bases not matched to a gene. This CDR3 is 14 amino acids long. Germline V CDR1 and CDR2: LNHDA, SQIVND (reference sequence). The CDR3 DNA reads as TGTGCCAGTAGTATAGGACAGGGGGCCTACGAGCAGTACTTC. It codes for CASSIGQGAYEQYF.

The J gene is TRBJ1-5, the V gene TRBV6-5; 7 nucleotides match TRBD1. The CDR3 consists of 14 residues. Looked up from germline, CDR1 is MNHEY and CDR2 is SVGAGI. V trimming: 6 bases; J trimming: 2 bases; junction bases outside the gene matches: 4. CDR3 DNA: TGTGCCAGCAGCGGGACAGTAGGCAATCAGCCCCAGCATTTT. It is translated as CASSGTVGNQPQHF.

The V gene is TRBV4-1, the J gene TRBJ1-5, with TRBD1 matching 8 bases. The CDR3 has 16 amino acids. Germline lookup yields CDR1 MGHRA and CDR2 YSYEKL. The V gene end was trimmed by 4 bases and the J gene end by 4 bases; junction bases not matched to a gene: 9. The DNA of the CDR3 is TGCGCCAGCAGCCGAGACTCTACAGGGGGTAATCAGCCCCAGCATTTT. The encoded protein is CASSRDSTGGNQPQHF.